Listed below are T cell receptor beta chains from one sample, sequenced in a study of glioma-infiltrating T cells after dendritic cell vaccination. The method was immunoSEQ multiplex PCR; TCRdb's version includes in-frame clones alone and lacks a portion of them. The profile shows fewer than 85,000 clones, approximately 90% of them singletons. Here the sequenced sample was blood, taken before dendritic cell vaccination. The receptors were gathered from a human donor with glioblastoma. The CDR3 runs from the conserved cysteine through the conserved F or W. Fields, in order: CDR3 DNA, CDR3 protein, clone size, J gene, CDR3 length, V gene, D gene. A D gene is named only where the DNA matches it firmly. Clone size, where shown, is once, few, many, or a class for clones that have expanded.

TGTGCCAGCACCCAGACAGGGGTTCTCCACTTT,CASTQTGVLHF,NA,TRBJ1-6,11,TRBV11-2,TRBD1
TGTGCCAGCTCACCCGCGGGGGGGGGTCAGCCCCAGCATTTT,CASSPAGGGQPQHF,NA,TRBJ1-5,14,TRBV18,NA
TGTGCCAGCAGTGAATCAGGGGGCTACGAGCAGTACTTC,CASSESGGYEQYF,NA,TRBJ2-7,13,TRBV25-1,TRBD1
TGTGCCAGCTCACCGTCTGACAGGCGCTACACCTTC,CASSPSDRRYTF,NA,TRBJ1-2,12,TRBV18,NA
TGCAGCGTAGAGACTAGTTTTACGCAGTATTTT,CSVETSFTQYF,NA,TRBJ2-3,11,TRBV29-1,NA
TGTGCCAGCAAGGAGGCGGGAGGTATCGAGCAGTACTTC,CASKEAGGIEQYF,NA,TRBJ2-7,13,TRBV2,TRBD2
TGCGCCAGCAGCCATCCACCCGACAGGTACAATGAGCAGTTCTTC,CASSHPPDRYNEQFF,NA,TRBJ2-1,15,TRBV4-1,NA
TGTGCCATCAGTGCGGGCGGACTTGAAGCTTTCTTT,CAISAGGLEAFF,NA,TRBJ1-1,12,TRBV10-3,NA
TGTGCCATCAGTGAGTCGCTAGCCGAGCAGTTCTTC,CAISESLAEQFF,NA,TRBJ2-1,12,TRBV10-3,NA
TGTGCCAGCAGCGCTCCTGGTACAGGGAAGAATATTAGAAACACCATATATTTT,CASSAPGTGKNIRNTIYF,NA,TRBJ1-3,18,TRBV7-6,NA
TGTGCCAGCAGTGTAACACCGGGACAGGGGGAGAACACCGGGGAGCTGTTTTTT,CASSVTPGQGENTGELFF,NA,TRBJ2-2,18,TRBV2,TRBD1
TGTGCCAGCAATCCGGCACAGGGGGTGAGGACTGAAGCTTTCTTT,CASNPAQGVRTEAFF,NA,TRBJ1-1,15,TRBV27,TRBD1
TGTGCCAGCAGTGAACGGACTGAGGACATTCAGTACTTC,CASSERTEDIQYF,NA,TRBJ2-4,13,TRBV6-1,NA
TGCGCCAGCAGCTGGACTAGCGGAGGCACAGATACGCAGTATTTT,CASSWTSGGTDTQYF,NA,TRBJ2-3,15,TRBV5-1,TRBD2
TGTGCCAGCAGCGCCGACAGGGGGCGCCGGGAGACCCAGTACTTC,CASSADRGRRETQYF,once,TRBJ2-5,15,TRBV5-6,TRBD1
TGTGCCAGCAGTGCCGCGGGGGGCAATTCCTACGAGCAGTACTTC,CASSAAGGNSYEQYF,NA,TRBJ2-7,15,TRBV6-1,TRBD2
TGTGCCAGCAGCTCGGGACAGAACCAGTATGGCTACACCTTC,CASSSGQNQYGYTF,NA,TRBJ1-2,14,TRBV9,TRBD1
TGTGCCTGGAGTCAAGGAAGGGGAGGCGATACGCAGTATTTT,CAWSQGRGGDTQYF,NA,TRBJ2-3,14,TRBV30,NA
TGCGCCAGCAGCCGGGGGGGGGAAAACAATGAGCAGTTCTTC,CASSRGGENNEQFF,NA,TRBJ2-1,14,TRBV5-1,TRBD2
TGCGCCAGCAGCTTGGGAGGGAACTCCTACAATGAGCAGTTCTTC,CASSLGGNSYNEQFF,NA,TRBJ2-1,15,TRBV5-1,NA
TGCGCCAGCAGCTTGGGGCACTCCTACGAGCAGTACTTC,CASSLGHSYEQYF,NA,TRBJ2-7,13,TRBV5-1,NA
TGTGCCATCAGTGAGTCTGGTACGGGAGGGATTAGCTCCTACGAGCAGTACTTC,CAISESGTGGISSYEQYF,NA,TRBJ2-7,18,TRBV10-3,TRBD2
TGTGCCAGCAGTGAAGCCCCACTGGAGACCCAGTACTTC,CASSEAPLETQYF,NA,TRBJ2-5,13,TRBV2,NA